This TCR beta chain originates from a study of control samples from healthy donors and cancer patients. Profiled with immunoSEQ multiplex PCR; TCRdb holds only in-frame clones, not every one. The sample shows approximately 180,000 clones, 94% of them seen only once. Trimming removed 8 bases at V and 0 bases at J, with 11 bases between. This CDR3 has 15 residues. Germline CDR1 is MNHEY and CDR2 is SVGAGI. Sequencing was performed on blood. This chain uses TRBV6-5 with TRBJ2-6; D remains unclear. The origin of this receptor is a woman aged 18-29 years in good health. Here the CDR3 reads CASSQGYSGANVLTF. In nucleotides, the CDR3 is TGTGCCAGCTCCCAAGGCTACTCTGGGGCCAACGTCCTGACTTTC.